The 22 T cell receptor beta chains below all came from one sample that was sequenced in a study of CD8+ T cells in alopecia areata (dated by TCRdb to 2016 to 2019). The treatment or condition label for this specimen denotes: oral pan-JAK inhibitor, 5-10 mg twice daily. The receptor library was made with the immunoSEQ multiplex PCR assay. For TCR sequencing, RNA was extracted from every sample and reverse transcribed into cDNA to serve as template. Sourced from immuneACCESS, this table was stored by TCRdb with only in-frame sequences that have V and J called. A share of the clones is absent; for the studies checked, an unresolved V gene accounts for under half, and the remainder has no known explanation. For this sample there are approximately 150,000 clones; 58% appear just once. The ten largest make up 16% of the sample. The source material was CD4+ T cells sorted from blood, sampled between weeks 55 and 70, from a patient treated with tofacitinib. The receptors come from a human donor with alopecia areata.

The chain carries TRBV29-1 and TRBJ1-2; D unclear. The V end was cut by 7 bases, the J end by 2 bases, with 20 bases between. Germline V CDR1 and CDR2: SQVTM, ANQGSEA. The CDR3 sequence is 15 residues long. CDR3 coding DNA: TGCAGCGCCCCCTCCCCTCGACTGGGGAACTATGGCTACACCTTC. It encodes CSAPSPRLGNYGYTF.

The chain combines TRBV5-6 with TRBJ2-7; D remains unclear. The CDR3 length is 14 residues. Trimming removed 0 bases from V and 2 bases from J, with 9 bases in between. CDR1 SGHDT and CDR2 YYEEEE come from the germline V gene. The CDR3 DNA sequence: TGTGCCAGCAGCTTGGGACCCAACGCCTACGAGCAGTACTTC. Residues: CASSLGPNAYEQYF.

This clone appeared a few times. The chain is built from TRBV10-3 and TRBJ2-5; D is unresolved. V was pared by 5 bases and J by 0 bases, with 4 bases between. The CDR3 totals 12 residues. Looked up from germline, CDR1 is ENHRY and CDR2 is SYGVKD. CDR3 amino acids: CAISPDQETQYF. CDR3 sequence (DNA): TGTGCCATCAGTCCGGACCAAGAGACCCAGTACTTC.

The rearrangement links TRBV30 to TRBJ2-7; unclear D gene. Between the trimmed V and J ends, which lost 0 bases and 4 bases, there was a span of 10 bases. The CDR3 has 13 amino acids. Looked up from germline, CDR1 is GTSNPN and CDR2 is SVGIG (reference sequence). The CDR3 sequence: CAWSVIRDYEQYF. The CDR3 DNA reads TGTGCCTGGAGTGTAATTAGAGATTACGAGCAGTACTTC. Drawing the rest from reference TRBV30 and TRBJ2-7, the complete variable domain is SQTIHQWPATLVQPVGSPLSLECTVEGTSNPNLYWYRQAAGRGLQLLFYSVGIGQISSEVPQNLSASRPQDRQFILSSKKLLLSDSGFYLCAWSVIRDYEQYFGPGTRLTVT.

V is TRBV2 and J is TRBJ1-1, with TRBD1 as a possible D gene (5 bases). Germline V gene sequence: CDR1 SNHLY, CDR2 FYNNEI. The ends were cut back, 6 bases at V and 1 base at J, with 12 bases in the middle. The CDR3 length is 14 residues. The CDR3 bases are TGTGCCAGCAGGAGTCGGACATCGAACACTGAAGCTTTCTTT. It specifies CASRSRTSNTEAFF.

This sequence joins TRBV4-1 and TRBJ2-1; 7 bases fit TRBD1. CDR3 length equals 14 residues. With V trimmed by 7 bases and J by 7 bases, 10 bases remained unmatched. From germline, CDR1 is MGHRA and CDR2 YSYEKL. CDR3 nucleotide sequence: TGCGCCAGCACGTCTGTACAGGGGAGTAATGAGCAGTTCTTC. Protein sequence: CASTSVQGSNEQFF.

This chain uses TRBV29-1 with TRBJ1-1; D is unclear. Germline CDR1 and CDR2: SQVTM and ANQGSEA. V shed 7 bases and J shed 1 base, with 10 bases lying between them. The CDR3 has 12 residues. Here the CDR3 DNA reads TGCAGCGGTTCACGGACGAACACTGAAGCTTTCTTT. This translates into CSGSRTNTEAFF.

This clone was counted between two and nine times. The chain is built from TRBV2 and TRBJ1-6; D is uncertain. V dropped 2 bases and J dropped 15 bases, with 5 bases sitting between them. The CDR3 totals 10 residues. CDR1 and CDR2 (germline): SNHLY, FYNNEI. As DNA, the CDR3 is TGTGCCAGCAGTGAACAAAGCCTCCACTTT. Translating gives CASSEQSLHF.

The J gene is TRBJ2-1, the V gene TRBV7-2; TRBD2 matches at 11 bases. V lost 1 base and J lost 4; bases outside the gene matches: 6. The CDR3 consists of 17 residues. Germline CDR1 and CDR2: SGHTA and FQGNSA. CDR3 sequence reads: CASSLDRLAGGYNEQFF. CDR3 sequence (DNA): TGTGCCAGCAGCTTAGATCGGCTAGCGGGGGGATACAATGAGCAGTTCTTC.

This clone was observed a handful of times. The V gene is TRBV29-1, the J gene TRBJ1-5; no clear D. Germline V gene data show CDR1 as SQVTM and CDR2 as ANQGSEA. Between the trimmed V and J ends, which lost 3 bases and 4 bases, there was a span of 10 bases. The CDR3 is 13 residues long. CDR3 bases: TGCAGCGTTGACGGGGTAGCAAATCAGCCCCAGCATTTT. Its protein product is CSVDGVANQPQHF.

The rearrangement links TRBV29-1 to TRBJ2-5, with D maybe TRBD1 (6 bases). Per germline, CDR1 SQVTM and CDR2 ANQGSEA. V was cut by 3 bases and J by 4 bases, with 15 bases left in between. The CDR3 covers 14 residues. For the CDR3, the DNA is TGCAGCGTTGATAGGACAGCCGTCCGAGAGACCCAGTACTTC. Translated: CSVDRTAVRETQYF. The whole variable domain, filled in from reference TRBV29-1 and TRBJ2-5, reads SAVISQKPSRDICQRGTSLTIQCQVDSQVTMMFWYRQQPGQSLTLIATANQGSEATYESGFVIDKFPISRPNLTFSTLTVSNMSPEDSSIYLCSVDRTAVRETQYFGPGTRLLVL.

This clone was recorded a few times. This sequence joins TRBV29-1 and TRBJ2-3; possibly TRBD1 or TRBD2 for D (6 bases each). Trimming cost V 4 bases and J 3 bases, with 14 bases left between them. Germline V gives CDR1 SQVTM, CDR2 ANQGSEA. CDR3 length: 14 residues. CDR3 bases: TGCAGCGTTGGAACGGGGGCGGTGACAGATACGCAGTATTTT. This gives the protein CSVGTGAVTDTQYF.

This clone was seen only a few times. The chain couples TRBV12-5 to TRBJ1-2, with D tentatively TRBD1 (5 bases). The germline CDR1 and CDR2 sequences are LGHNT and FRNRAP. With 5 bases removed from V and 4 bases from J, the gap between germline ends came to 11 bases. The CDR3 contains 13 residues. The CDR3 DNA is TGTGCTAGTGGTAGTGACAGCCTCTATGGCTACACCTTC. It yields the protein CASGSDSLYGYTF. Variable domain in full (rest from reference TRBV12-5 and TRBJ1-2): DARVTQTPRHKVTEMGQEVTMRCQPILGHNTVFWYRQTMMQGLELLAYFRNRAPLDDSGMPKDRFSAEMPDATLATLKIQPSEPRDSAVYFCASGSDSLYGYTFGSGTRLTVV.

The rearrangement links TRBV6-5 to TRBJ1-2, with 7 bases identical to TRBD1. The J segment lost 2 bases and the V segment lost 2 bases, leaving 5 bases of the junction unmatched. The CDR3 contains 15 residues. The germline CDR1 and CDR2 sequences are MNHEY and SVGAGI. Here the CDR3 DNA reads TGTGCCAGCAGTTACGGGACAGCAGGCAACTATGGCTACACCTTC. It encodes CASSYGTAGNYGYTF.

The chain carries TRBV29-1 and TRBJ1-1; possible D gene TRBD1, 5 bases. V was trimmed by 2 bases and J by 1 base, leaving 23 bases between them. CDR1 SQVTM and CDR2 ANQGSEA come from the germline V gene. This CDR3 is built from 18 residues. The CDR3 reads CSVEPRWGGLKGNTEAFF. The CDR3 region has the DNA TGCAGCGTTGAACCGCGGTGGGGGGGTTTGAAAGGGAACACTGAAGCTTTCTTT. The entire variable domain, with the rest obtained from reference TRBV29-1 and TRBJ1-1, is as follows: SAVISQKPSRDICQRGTSLTIQCQVDSQVTMMFWYRQQPGQSLTLIATANQGSEATYESGFVIDKFPISRPNLTFSTLTVSNMSPEDSSIYLCSVEPRWGGLKGNTEAFFGQGTRLTVV.

The V call is TRBV30, the J call TRBJ2-7; no clear D. This CDR3 has 11 amino acids. Germline-derived CDR1 and CDR2 are GTSNPN and SVGIG (reference sequence). Trimming stripped 1 base from V and 2 bases from J, with 3 bases between. The CDR3 reads CAWSGAYEQYF. DNA for the CDR3: TGTGCCTGGAGTGGGGCCTACGAGCAGTACTTC.

The chain recombines TRBV30 with TRBJ1-5; D remains ambiguous. Looked up from germline, CDR1 is GTSNPN and CDR2 is SVGIG (reference sequence). The CDR3 sequence is 13 residues long. V lost 3 bases and J 2 bases, leaving 8 bases between the germline ends. CDR3 protein: CAWSRTGNQPQHF. The CDR3, as DNA: TGTGCCTGGAGCCGGACGGGCAATCAGCCCCAGCATTTT. The whole variable domain, remainder taken from reference TRBV30 and TRBJ1-5, is SQTIHQWPATLVQPVGSPLSLECTVEGTSNPNLYWYRQAAGRGLQLLFYSVGIGQISSEVPQNLSASRPQDRQFILSSKKLLLSDSGFYLCAWSRTGNQPQHFGDGTRLSIL.

The chain has TRBV7-8 and TRBJ1-1; D is undetermined. The germline V gene encodes CDR1 SGHVS and CDR2 FQNEAQ. Trimming left V 3 bases short and J 3 bases short, with 8 bases between. The CDR3 runs to 13 residues. As DNA, the CDR3 is TGTGCCAGCAGCTTGGCGTTAGACACTGAAGCTTTCTTT. Translated: CASSLALDTEAFF.

The V and J genes are TRBV6-5 and TRBJ2-1, with D hard to call. CDR1 is MNHEY, CDR2 SVGAGI, per germline. Between the trimmed V and J ends, which lost 6 bases and 10 bases, there was a span of 10 bases. There are 11 residues in the CDR3. CDR3 coding DNA: TGTGCCAGCAGACGCCTGGGGGAGCAGTTCTTC. Amino acid sequence: CASRRLGEQFF.

The rearrangement joins TRBV27 to TRBJ1-5; perhaps TRBD1 as D (6 bases). There are 17 residues in the CDR3. With 5 bases removed from V and 3 bases from J, the gap between germline ends came to 20 bases. Germline CDR1 reads MNHEY; CDR2 reads SMNVEV (reference sequence). Here the CDR3 DNA reads TGTGCCAGCAGTCCCTCGGTGAGGGGGGCCTACAATCAGCCCCAGCATTTT. Translation gives CASSPSVRGAYNQPQHF.

This chain connects TRBV7-8 to TRBJ2-1; tentative D call: TRBD1 (5 bases). This CDR3 region has 12 residues. V lost 7 bases and J 4 bases, leaving 8 bases between the germline ends. CDR1 is SGHVS, CDR2 FQNEAQ, per germline. The CDR3 protein is CASNRQYNEQFF. The DNA of the CDR3 is TGTGCCAGCAACAGACAGTACAATGAGCAGTTCTTC.

The chain joins TRBV29-1 to TRBJ2-5, with a possible D match to TRBD2 (5 bases). Trimming shortened V by 0 bases and J by 4 bases, and 18 bases separated the two germline ends. CDR1 SQVTM and CDR2 ANQGSEA come from the germline V gene. This CDR3 is built from 16 residues. This chain's CDR3 is CSVEDGGGHQGETQYF. As DNA, the CDR3 is TGCAGCGTTGAAGATGGCGGAGGTCACCAAGGAGAGACCCAGTACTTC.